Below, 11 T cell receptor beta chains from the same sample are listed, as sequenced in a study of metastatic and nonmetastatic thyroid tumors. TCRdb reprocessed the PCR reads via MiXCR. The data show roughly 89,000 clones, approximately 12% seen once. There were no patients who had received any treatment before thyroid surgery. Sequencing was performed on tumor tissue. The origin of the receptors is a female donor with papillary thyroid cancer or a benign thyroid nodule (not recorded which). Some clones in this sample may be carry-over from other donors' samples.

J is TRBJ2-7 and V is TRBV5-1; 7 bases match TRBD1. With 4 bases clipped from V and 2 bases from J, the junction kept 3 bases outside the gene matches. Germline-derived CDR1 and CDR2 are SGHRS and YFSETQ. The CDR3 covers 13 residues. CDR3 DNA: TGCGCCAGCAGCCAGGGGGACACCTACGAGCAGTACTTC. It is translated as CASSQGDTYEQYF.

This clone was seen repeatedly, ten times or more. This chain connects TRBV12-3 or TRBV12-4 to TRBJ2-5, with 10 bases matching TRBD1. Trimming cost V 6 bases and J 5 bases; bases outside gene matches: 9. This CDR3 has 15 residues. DNA of the CDR3: TGTGCCAGCAGCCCCGGGACAGGGGCCCTGGAGACCCAGTACTTC. Amino acid sequence: CASSPGTGALETQYF.

The sample holds many counts of this clone. The same CDR3 also results from other DNA sequences found in this sample. The chain carries TRBV5-4 and TRBJ1-3; D call uncertain. Germline CDR1 and CDR2: SGHNT and YYREEE (reference sequence). V lost 0 bases, J lost 0 bases, and 10 bases lay in between. The CDR3 length is 16 residues. The CDR3, as DNA: TGTGCCAGCAGCTTGGGGGCCGGGGTCTCTGGAAACACCATATATTTT. Encoded protein: CASSLGAGVSGNTIYF.

A remark on this clone: This clone may be a read error of a much larger clone one base away. This chain links TRBV25-1 with TRBJ2-6; D is undetermined. The ends were cut back, 0 bases at V and 0 bases at J, with 15 bases in the middle. Germline V gives CDR1 MGHDK, CDR2 SYGVNS. The CDR3 spans 19 residues. In DNA form, the CDR3 reads TGTGCCAGCAGTGAATATAATCACAGAACCAGCTCTGGGGCCAACGTCCTGACTTTC. Its protein product is CASSEYNHRTSSGANVLTF.

In its sample, this clone was seen many times. The chain is built from TRBV28 and TRBJ2-7; the D gene is possibly TRBD2 (5 bases). The germline V and J ends were trimmed by 5 bases and 1 base, with 12 bases remaining between them. The CDR3 spans 14 residues. Germline CDR1 reads MDHEN; CDR2 reads SYDVKM. The chain's CDR3 is CASSRLGVSYEQYF. Written as DNA, the CDR3 is TGTGCCAGCAGTCGATTGGGAGTATCCTACGAGCAGTACTTC.

On this clone itself: A read error may be the cause here, since a much bigger clone is one base away. This rearrangement joins TRBV9 to TRBJ2-5, with 9 bases aligning to TRBD1. V shed 4 bases and J 5 bases; nucleotides not matched to a gene: 6. Germline V gene lookup returns CDR1 SGDLS and CDR2 YYNGEE. CDR3 length: 14 amino acids. CDR3 amino acids: CASSSGQGLETQYF. CDR3 DNA: TGTGCCAGCAGCTCTGGACAGGGGCTGGAGACCCAGTACTTC.

As regards this clone: Additional DNA sequences in this sample encode the identical CDR3. This chain joins TRBV3-1 and TRBJ2-3; 9 bases map to TRBD2. Germline values: CDR1 LGHDT, CDR2 YNNKEL (reference sequence). This CDR3 is 15 amino acids long. With 5 bases clipped from V and 0 bases from J, the junction kept 3 bases outside the gene matches. The CDR3 loop is CASSLAGVSTDTQYF. CDR3 nucleotides: TGTGCCAGCAGCTTAGCGGGAGTGAGCACAGATACGCAGTATTTT.

Worth noting for this clone: Just one base apart from a much larger clone, this may be a read error. The rearrangement links TRBV7-8 to TRBJ2-7, with D possibly TRBD2 on 6 matching bases. The CDR3 is made up of 15 amino acids. V was clipped by 4 bases and J by 6 bases, with 19 bases between them. Germline-derived CDR1 and CDR2 are SGHVS and FQNEAQ. The CDR3 reads CASSYQGGVFSEQYF. DNA of the CDR3: TGTGCCAGCAGCTATCAGGGAGGCGTCTTCAGCGAGCAGTACTTC.

There are many counts of this clone. The chain links TRBV12-3 or TRBV12-4 to TRBJ2-7; D gene unclear. V lost 2 bases and J lost 7, with 12 bases in between. The CDR3 covers 13 residues. The CDR3 region is CASSLSLLGEQYF. For the CDR3, the DNA is TGTGCCAGCAGTTTAAGTTTGTTGGGGGAGCAGTACTTC.

The sample holds many counts of this clone. The chain combines TRBV20-1 with TRBJ2-7; D gene unclear. The CDR3 is 13 amino acids. The ends were cut back, 3 bases at V and 2 bases at J, with 11 bases in the middle. The germline V gene encodes CDR1 DFQATT and CDR2 SNEGSKA (reference sequence). The CDR3 region has the DNA TGCAGTGCTAGTTCCGTCAGTACCTACGAGCAGTACTTC. This gives the protein CSASSVSTYEQYF.

This clone was recorded many times. CDR3 loop: CSAPGTSGRAADTQYF. The CDR3 DNA is TGCAGTGCCCCAGGGACTAGCGGGAGGGCAGCAGATACGCAGTATTTT. The chain employs TRBV20-1 and TRBJ2-3, with 16 bases lining up with TRBD2. Unmatched junction bases numbered 7, after V lost 6 bases and J lost 4 bases. The CDR3 totals 16 residues. Per germline, CDR1 DFQATT and CDR2 SNEGSKA (reference sequence).